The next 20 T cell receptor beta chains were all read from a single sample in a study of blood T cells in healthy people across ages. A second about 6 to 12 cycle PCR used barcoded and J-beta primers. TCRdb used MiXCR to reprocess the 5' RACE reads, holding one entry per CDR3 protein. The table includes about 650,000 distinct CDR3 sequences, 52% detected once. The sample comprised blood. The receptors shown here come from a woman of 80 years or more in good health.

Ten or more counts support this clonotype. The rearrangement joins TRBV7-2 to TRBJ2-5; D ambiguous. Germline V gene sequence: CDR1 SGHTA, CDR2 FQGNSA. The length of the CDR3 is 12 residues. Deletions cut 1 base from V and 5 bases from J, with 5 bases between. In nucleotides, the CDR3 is TGTGCCAGCAGCTTAGTGGCGGAGACCCAGTACTTC. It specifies CASSLVAETQYF.

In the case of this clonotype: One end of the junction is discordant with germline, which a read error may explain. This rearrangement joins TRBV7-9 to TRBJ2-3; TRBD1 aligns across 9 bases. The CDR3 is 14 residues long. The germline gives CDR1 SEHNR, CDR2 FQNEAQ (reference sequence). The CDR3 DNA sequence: TGTGTCAGCAAGACACAGGGGGCAACGGATACGCAGTATTTT. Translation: CVSKTQGATDTQYF.

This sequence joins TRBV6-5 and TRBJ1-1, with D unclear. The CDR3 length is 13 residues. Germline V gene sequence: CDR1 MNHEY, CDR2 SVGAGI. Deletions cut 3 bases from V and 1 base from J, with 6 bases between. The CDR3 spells CASSYSTNTEAFF. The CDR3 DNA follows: TGTGCCAGCAGTTATTCAACGAACACTGAAGCTTTCTTT.

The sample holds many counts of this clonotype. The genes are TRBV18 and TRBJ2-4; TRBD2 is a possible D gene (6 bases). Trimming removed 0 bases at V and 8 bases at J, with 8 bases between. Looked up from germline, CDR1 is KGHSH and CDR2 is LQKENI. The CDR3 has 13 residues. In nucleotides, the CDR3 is TGTGCCAGCTCACCACCGGGGGGAGACATTCAGTACTTC. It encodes CASSPPGGDIQYF. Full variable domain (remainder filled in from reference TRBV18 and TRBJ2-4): NAGVMQNPRHLVRRRGQEARLRCSPMKGHSHVYWYRQLPEEGLKFMVYLQKENIIDESGMPKERFSAEFPKEGPSILRIQQVVRGDSAAYFCASSPPGGDIQYFGAGTRLSVL.

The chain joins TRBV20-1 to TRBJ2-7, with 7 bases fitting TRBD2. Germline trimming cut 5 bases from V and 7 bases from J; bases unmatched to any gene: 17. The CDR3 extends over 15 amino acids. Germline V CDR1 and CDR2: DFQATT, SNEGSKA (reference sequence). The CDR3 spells CSALGGSGIANEQYF. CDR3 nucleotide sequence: TGCAGTGCTCTTGGTGGGAGCGGGATTGCCAATGAGCAGTACTTC.

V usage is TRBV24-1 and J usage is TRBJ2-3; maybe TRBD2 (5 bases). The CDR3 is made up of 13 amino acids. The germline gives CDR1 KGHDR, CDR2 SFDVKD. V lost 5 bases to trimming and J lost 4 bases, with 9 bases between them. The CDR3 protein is CATSVEGSDTQYF. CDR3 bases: TGTGCCACCAGTGTCGAGGGCTCAGATACGCAGTATTTT.

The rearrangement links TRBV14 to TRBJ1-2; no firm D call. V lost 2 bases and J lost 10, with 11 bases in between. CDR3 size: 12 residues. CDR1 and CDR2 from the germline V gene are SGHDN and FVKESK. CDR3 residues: CASSQRPGVYTF. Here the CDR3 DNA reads TGTGCCAGCAGCCAACGACCTGGAGTCTACACCTTC.

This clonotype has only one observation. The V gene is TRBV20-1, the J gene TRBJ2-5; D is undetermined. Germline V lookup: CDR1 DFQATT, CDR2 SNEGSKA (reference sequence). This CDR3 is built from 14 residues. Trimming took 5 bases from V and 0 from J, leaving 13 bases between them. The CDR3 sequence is CSAYRPLNQETQYF. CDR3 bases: TGCAGTGCTTACCGGCCCCTCAACCAAGAGACCCAGTACTTC.

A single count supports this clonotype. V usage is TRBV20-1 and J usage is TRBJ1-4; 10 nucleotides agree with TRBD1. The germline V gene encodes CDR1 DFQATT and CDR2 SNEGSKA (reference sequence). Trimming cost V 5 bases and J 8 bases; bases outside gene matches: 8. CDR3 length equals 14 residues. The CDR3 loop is CSAEPGTGEEKLFF. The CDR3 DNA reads TGCAGTGCTGAGCCCGGGACAGGGGAGGAAAAACTGTTTTTT.

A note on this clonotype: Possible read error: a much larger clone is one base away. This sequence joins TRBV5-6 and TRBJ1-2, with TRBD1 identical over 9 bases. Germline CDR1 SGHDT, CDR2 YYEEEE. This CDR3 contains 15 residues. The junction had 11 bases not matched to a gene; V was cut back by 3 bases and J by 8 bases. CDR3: CASSWESRDRDGYTF. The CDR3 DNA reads TGTGCCAGCAGCTGGGAGAGCCGGGACAGGGACGGCTACACCTTC.

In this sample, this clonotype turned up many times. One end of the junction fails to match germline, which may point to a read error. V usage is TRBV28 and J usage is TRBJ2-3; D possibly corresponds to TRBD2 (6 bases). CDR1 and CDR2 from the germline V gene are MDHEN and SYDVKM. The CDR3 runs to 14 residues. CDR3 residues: CASTIGSHTDTRYF. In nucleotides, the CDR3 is TGTGCCAGCACCATCGGGAGTCACACAGATACGCGGTATTTT. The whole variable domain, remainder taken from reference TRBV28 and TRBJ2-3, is DVKVTQSSRYLVKRTGEKVFLECVQDMDHENMFWYRQDPGLGLRLIYFSYDVKMKEKGDIPEGYSVSREKKERFSLILESASTNQTSMYLCASTIGSHTDTRYFGPGTRLTVL.

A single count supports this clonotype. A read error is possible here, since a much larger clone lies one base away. The CDR3 nucleotides are TGTGCCAGCAGCATGCAGGGGGACTATGGCTACACCTTC. Its translation is CASSMQGDYGYTF. V is TRBV7-9 and J is TRBJ1-2; 7 nucleotides match TRBD1. The CDR3 extends over 13 amino acids. Germline V lookup: CDR1 SEHNR, CDR2 FQNEAQ (reference sequence). V was clipped by 5 bases and J by 3 bases; unmatched bases: 3.

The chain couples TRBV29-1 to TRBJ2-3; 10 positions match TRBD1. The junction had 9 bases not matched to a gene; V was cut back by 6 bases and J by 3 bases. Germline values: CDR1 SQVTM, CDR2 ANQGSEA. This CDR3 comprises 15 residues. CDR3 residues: CSVLTGGWRTDTQYF. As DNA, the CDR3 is TGCAGCGTATTGACAGGGGGCTGGAGGACAGATACGCAGTATTTT.

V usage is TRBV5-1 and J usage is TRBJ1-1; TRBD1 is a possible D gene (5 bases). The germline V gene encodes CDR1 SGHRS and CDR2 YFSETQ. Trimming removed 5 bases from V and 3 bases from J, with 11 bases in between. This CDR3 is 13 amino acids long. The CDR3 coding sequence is TGCGCCAGCAGACGGGGGGTGGACACTGAAGCTTTCTTT. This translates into CASRRGVDTEAFF.

CDR3 amino acids: CASSLSGEEIQYF. The CDR3 DNA follows: TGTGCCAGCAGCCTCAGCGGGGAAGAGATCCAGTACTTC. The V and J genes are TRBV11-1 and TRBJ2-4, with 7 bases aligning to TRBD2. The CDR3 consists of 13 residues. Germline V gene sequence: CDR1 SGHAT, CDR2 FQDESV (reference sequence). The trim removed 5 bases at V and 13 bases at J, leaving 11 bases unmatched.

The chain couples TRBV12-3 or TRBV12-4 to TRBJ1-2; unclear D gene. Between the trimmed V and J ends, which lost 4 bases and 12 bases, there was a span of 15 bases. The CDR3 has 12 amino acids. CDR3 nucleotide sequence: TGTGCCAGCAGTTCGTCGGGCCCTCACGACACCTTC. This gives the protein CASSSSGPHDTF.

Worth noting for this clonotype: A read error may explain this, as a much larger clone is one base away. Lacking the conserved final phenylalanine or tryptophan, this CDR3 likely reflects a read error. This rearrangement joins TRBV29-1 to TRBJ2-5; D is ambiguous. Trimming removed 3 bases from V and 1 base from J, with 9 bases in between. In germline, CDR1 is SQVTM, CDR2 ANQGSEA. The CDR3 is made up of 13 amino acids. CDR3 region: CSVDRAGQETQYL. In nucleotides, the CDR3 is TGCAGCGTTGATCGTGCAGGCCAAGAGACCCAGTACTTG.

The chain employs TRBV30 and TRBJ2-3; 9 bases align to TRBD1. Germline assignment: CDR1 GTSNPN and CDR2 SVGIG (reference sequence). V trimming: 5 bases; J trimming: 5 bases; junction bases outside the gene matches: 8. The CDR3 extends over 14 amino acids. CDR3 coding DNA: TGTGCCTGGGGAACAGGGGGCGGTGGAGATACGCAGTATTTT. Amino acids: CAWGTGGGGDTQYF.

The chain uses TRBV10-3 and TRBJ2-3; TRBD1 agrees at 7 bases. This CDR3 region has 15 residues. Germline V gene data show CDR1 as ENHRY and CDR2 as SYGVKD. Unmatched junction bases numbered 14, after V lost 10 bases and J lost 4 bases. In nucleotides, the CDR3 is TGTGCCACCCACTTCTCGAAAGGGACAGCAGATACGCAGTATTTT. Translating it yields CATHFSKGTADTQYF.

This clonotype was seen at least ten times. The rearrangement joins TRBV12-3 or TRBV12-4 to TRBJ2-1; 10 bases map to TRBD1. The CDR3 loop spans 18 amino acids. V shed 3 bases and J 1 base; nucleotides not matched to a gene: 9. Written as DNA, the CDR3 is TGTGCCAGCAGTTTTTGGACAGGGGGTGTTTTGTCCTACAATGAGCAGTTCTTC. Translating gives CASSFWTGGVLSYNEQFF.